This T cell receptor (beta chain) was captured by sequencing in a study of blood T cell repertoires in COVID-19. Across the study: In each case, the material was cDNA or gDNA derived from T cells, B-cell-depleted T cells, or PBMCs.

Original data processing: Counts of nucleated cells, estimated from reference gene primer amplification, were obtained. Using immunoSEQ multiplex PCR, the repertoire was profiled, and TCRdb retains in-frame clones only, with some absent. V and J calls and clone size are as listed in that table; D and trimming were resolved from the DNA. The sample gives 180,000 or so clones, 80% to 85% of which show up once; 12% is in the top ten. V dropped 2 bases and J dropped 0 bases, with 14 bases sitting between them. Germline CDR1 reads MNHEY; CDR2 reads SVGEGT. CDR3 length: 17 residues. The Seattle patients, enrolled during active infection, were followed longitudinally.

The sequence was obtained from an elderly woman with COVID-19, enrolled during active disease. The chain uses TRBV6-2 or TRBV6-3 and TRBJ1-3; D possibly corresponds to TRBD1 (5 bases). The material sequenced was peripheral blood. CDR3 DNA: TGTGCCAGCAGTTACGCGGGGGATTCTTACTCTGGAAACACCATATATTTT. This gives the protein CASSYAGDSYSGNTIYF.